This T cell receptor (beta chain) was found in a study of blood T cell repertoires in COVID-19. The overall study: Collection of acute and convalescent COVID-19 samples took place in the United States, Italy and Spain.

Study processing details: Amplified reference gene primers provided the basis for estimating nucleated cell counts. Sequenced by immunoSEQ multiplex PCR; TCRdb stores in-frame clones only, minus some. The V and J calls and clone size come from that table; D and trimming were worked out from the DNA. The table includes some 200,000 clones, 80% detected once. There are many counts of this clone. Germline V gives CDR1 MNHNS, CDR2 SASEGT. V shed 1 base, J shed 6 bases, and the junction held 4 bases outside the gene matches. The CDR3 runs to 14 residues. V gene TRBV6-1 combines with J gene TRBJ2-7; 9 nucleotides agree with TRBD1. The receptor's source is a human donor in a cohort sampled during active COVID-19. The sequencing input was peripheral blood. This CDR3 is CASSEVWTGAEQYF. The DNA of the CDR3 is TGTGCCAGCAGTGAAGTTTGGACAGGGGCCGAGCAGTACTTC.